This TCR beta chain was recovered during a study of CXCR3-negative and CXCR3-positive naive CD8 T cells. Across the study: The dataset comprises about 150 million TRB reads in total, with about 1.5 +/- 0.3 million reads per library.

Of note for this clonotype: No antigen is known for it.

Study findings and constraints: Naive subsets did not differ in surface CD5, and TRB CDR3 properties served to infer TCR strength.

CDR3 length: 14 residues. The germline V gene encodes CDR1 MNHNY and CDR2 SVGAGI (reference sequence). UMI labels and 5' RACE were used to prepare the TRB cDNA libraries. TCRdb reprocessed the 5' RACE reads; each CDR3 protein has one entry and no DNA is given. The listing contains 70,000 to 95,000 distinct CDR3 sequences. CD45RO-CCR7+CD27+CD95- marked naive CD8+ T cells. The sample was naive CXCR3- CD8+ T cells from blood. The subset: CD45RO-CCR7+CD27+CD95- naive CD8+ T cells lacking CXCR3 (TNR3-). This chain connects TRBV6-6 to TRBJ2-1. This TCR was sampled from a human donor in good health. Some clones in this sample may be carry-over from other donors' samples. CDR3 in amino acids: CASTLTETYNEQFF.